Sequencing of this T cell receptor beta chain was carried out in a study of blood T cell repertoires in COVID-19. The wider study: The samples span acute and convalescent COVID-19 from the United States, Italy and Spain. From T cells, B-cell-depleted T cells, or PBMCs came the material, which was cDNA or gDNA.

The germline V gene has CDR1 MDHEN and CDR2 SYDVKM. CDR3 length: 15 residues. With 7 bases removed from V and 0 bases from J, the gap between germline ends came to 13 bases. In the original analysis: Amplification of reference gene primers provided the estimated nucleated cell counts. Assay used: immunoSEQ multiplex PCR; TCRdb lists only in-frame clones, some missing. V, J and clone size were drawn from that table, and D and trimming were deduced from the DNA. The profile covers around 200,000 clones, with 75% to 90% appearing a single time and about 1.1% taken by the ten largest. This clone appeared a few times.

This TCR derives from a man younger than 40 with acute or convalescent COVID-19. The V call is TRBV28, the J call TRBJ1-5; no definite D call. Sequencing used peripheral blood. The DNA for the CDR3 is TGTGCCAGCATTCTTCGGGATCTTAGCAATCAGCCCCAGCATTTT. Encoded protein: CASILRDLSNQPQHF.